This T cell receptor (beta chain) stems from a study of T cell changes during pregnancy in multiple sclerosis. Germline CDR1 is SGHTA and CDR2 is FQGNSA. The CDR3 runs to 12 residues. Trimming shortened V by 11 bases and J by 1 base, and 12 bases separated the two germline ends. Generated by immunoSEQ multiplex PCR, the TCRdb table keeps only in-frame clones and is missing some. The sample holds tens of thousands of clones, over 85% seen once. The input for sequencing was CD8+ T cells from peripheral blood mononuclear cells, taken before pregnancy. The sequence derives from a female donor with multiple sclerosis, enrolled in a pregnancy study. The J gene is TRBJ2-7, the V gene TRBV7-2; D may be TRBD2 (6 bases). The CDR3 DNA reads TGTGCCGCGGGGCGGTCTTCCTACGAGCAGTACTTC. Protein: CAAGRSSYEQYF.